The 19 T cell receptor beta chains reported below all come from one sample, sequenced in a study of blood T cell repertoires in COVID-19. Here immunoSEQ multiplex PCR was the method, and the copy in TCRdb shows in-frame clones only, minus some. The table has about 230,000 clones, roughly 90% seen once; the top ten hold 3% to 3.5%. The sample consisted of PBMCs or T cells enriched from blood (not recorded which). The origin of the receptors is a woman aged 50 to 65 in a cohort exposed to, infected with or recovered from COVID-19 (not recorded which).

V is TRBV19 and J is TRBJ1-1; D call uncertain. The V and J ends lost 3 bases and 3 bases respectively, with 26 bases between them. The CDR3 totals 19 residues. The germline V gene encodes CDR1 LNHDA and CDR2 SQIVND (reference sequence). CDR3 DNA sequence: TGTGCCAGTAGTATTCAAGGAGTCCCCCTTTCCCAATGGCACACTGAAGCTTTCTTT. It specifies CASSIQGVPLSQWHTEAFF.

The V gene is TRBV18, the J gene TRBJ1-1; D uncertain. This CDR3 has 14 residues. The germline V gene encodes CDR1 KGHSH and CDR2 LQKENI. Between the trimmed V and J ends, which lost 4 bases and 0 bases, there was a span of 9 bases. The CDR3 is CASSQDTVNTEAFF. CDR3 in DNA: TGTGCCAGCTCACAAGACACAGTGAACACTGAAGCTTTCTTT.

This clone was seen just once. This chain uses TRBV28 with TRBJ2-5, with TRBD1 matching over 10 bases. The CDR3 sequence is 14 residues long. Trimming at V came to 4 bases and at J to 8 bases, leaving 7 bases not matched to a gene. Germline CDR1 reads MDHEN; CDR2 reads SYDVKM. CDR3 sequence: CASSSPGQGNTQYF. In nucleotides, the CDR3 is TGTGCCAGCAGTTCCCCGGGACAGGGGAACACCCAGTACTTC.

This chain uses TRBV19 with TRBJ1-4, with D unclear. The CDR3 is made up of 14 amino acids. The V and J ends lost 11 bases and 8 bases respectively, with 21 bases between them. Germline V gene sequence: CDR1 LNHDA, CDR2 SQIVND (reference sequence). CDR3 sequence reads: CAASPGVLKEKLFF. Written as DNA, the CDR3 is TGTGCCGCCAGTCCGGGAGTCCTTAAGGAAAAACTGTTTTTT.

The chain uses TRBV11-2 and TRBJ2-2; the D gene is possibly TRBD2 (7 bases). This CDR3 is built from 17 residues. The germline V gene encodes CDR1 SGHAT and CDR2 FQNNGV. Trimming pared 1 base from V and 2 bases from J, leaving 14 bases between. In DNA, the CDR3 is TGTGCCAGCAGCTTAGGGCTAGGGGGGGCAAACACCGGGGAGCTGTTTTTT. Protein sequence: CASSLGLGGANTGELFF.

This clone appeared a single time. The chain combines TRBV29-1 with TRBJ1-1, with 10 nucleotides matching TRBD1. Germline V gives CDR1 SQVTM, CDR2 ANQGSEA. With 6 bases clipped from V and 4 bases from J, the junction kept 14 bases outside the gene matches. CDR3 length: 16 residues. The CDR3: CSVAFRQGARGTEAFF. The CDR3 region has the DNA TGCAGCGTCGCATTCAGACAGGGGGCGCGTGGCACTGAAGCTTTCTTT.

The rearrangement joins TRBV18 to TRBJ1-1, with 8 bases aligning to TRBD1. The CDR3 spans 16 residues. Germline CDR1 KGHSH, CDR2 LQKENI. The trim removed 3 bases at V and 2 bases at J, leaving 8 bases unmatched. The CDR3 is CASSPPRTGQNTEAFF. DNA of the CDR3: TGTGCCAGCTCACCTCCTCGGACAGGGCAAAACACTGAAGCTTTCTTT.

This chain connects TRBV7-9 to TRBJ1-5, with D possibly being TRBD1 (6 bases). The length of the CDR3 is 13 residues. Trimming left V 5 bases short and J 4 bases short, with 9 bases between. Germline CDR1 SEHNR, CDR2 FQNEAQ (reference sequence). CDR3 sequence reads: CASSQTGNQPQHF. CDR3 DNA sequence: TGTGCCAGCAGCCAGACAGGAAATCAGCCCCAGCATTTT. Supplemented by reference TRBV7-9 and TRBJ1-5, the full variable domain reads DTGVSQNPRHKITKRGQNVTFRCDPISEHNRLYWYRQTLGQGPEFLTYFQNEAQLEKSRLLSDRFSAERPKGSFSTLEIQRTEQGDSAMYLCASSQTGNQPQHFGDGTRLSIL.

This rearrangement joins TRBV28 to TRBJ1-2; weak D call: TRBD1 (6 bases). V lost 5 bases, J lost 8 bases, and 15 bases lay in between. Germline-derived CDR1 and CDR2 are MDHEN and SYDVKM. This CDR3 region has 13 residues. In DNA, the CDR3 is TGTGCCAGCAGTCAGGGGTCGAGGGAGGGCTACACCTTC. It yields the protein CASSQGSREGYTF.

For the CDR3, the DNA is TGTGCCAGCTCAAGCATGGGGGGAGCTAACTATGGCTACACCTTC. Its translation is CASSSMGGANYGYTF. This chain connects TRBV28 to TRBJ1-2; possibly TRBD1 for D (5 bases). The germline gives CDR1 MDHEN, CDR2 SYDVKM. This CDR3 contains 15 residues. V dropped 8 bases and J dropped 0 bases, with 16 bases sitting between them.

This clone has just one count. V usage is TRBV5-1 and J usage is TRBJ1-4; D is possibly TRBD1 (6 bases). Germline V gene lookup returns CDR1 SGHRS and CDR2 YFSETQ. The CDR3 is made up of 16 amino acids. Between the trimmed V and J ends, which lost 4 bases and 1 base, there was a span of 14 bases. The CDR3 loop reads CASSPNPTGTNEKLFF. As DNA, the CDR3 is TGCGCCAGCAGCCCCAACCCGACAGGAACTAATGAAAAACTGTTTTTT.

The V and J genes are TRBV12-3 or TRBV12-4 and TRBJ2-5; D remains unclear. V gave up 0 bases and J gave up 5 bases, with 4 bases separating them. The CDR3 contains 12 residues. Here the CDR3 DNA reads TGTGCCAGCAGTTTAGCCCAGGAGACCCAGTACTTC. This translates into CASSLAQETQYF.

The V and J genes are TRBV28 and TRBJ1-4; 8 bases match TRBD1. J lost 0 bases, V lost 2 bases, and 2 bases had no gene match. Germline V gene data show CDR1 as MDHEN and CDR2 as SYDVKM. The CDR3 length is 16 residues. CDR3 sequence: CASSLQGATTNEKLFF. The CDR3 bases are TGTGCCAGCAGTTTACAGGGGGCTACAACTAATGAAAAACTGTTTTTT.

This chain joins TRBV5-1 and TRBJ2-5, with TRBD2 matching over 8 bases. With 4 bases clipped from V and 4 bases from J, the junction kept 9 bases outside the gene matches. Germline assignment: CDR1 SGHRS and CDR2 YFSETQ. This CDR3 comprises 15 residues. CDR3 nucleotide sequence: TGCGCCAGCAGCATCGACCGGGGGGGAGGAGAGACCCAGTACTTC. Protein sequence: CASSIDRGGGETQYF. Full variable domain (outside the CDR3, taken from reference TRBV5-1 and TRBJ2-5): KAGVTQTPRYLIKTRGQQVTLSCSPISGHRSVSWYQQTPGQGLQFLFEYFSETQRNKGNFPGRFSGRQFSNSRSEMNVSTLELGDSALYLCASSIDRGGGETQYFGPGTRLLVL.

The J gene is TRBJ2-1, the V gene TRBV23-1; 7 bases line up with TRBD1. TRBV23-1 counts as an open reading frame of uncertain function. With V trimmed by 9 bases and J by 0 bases, 8 bases remained unmatched. The CDR3 has 15 amino acids. CDR3 region: CASRPRDSSYNEQFF. The CDR3 nucleotides read TGCGCCAGTCGACCCAGGGACAGCTCCTACAATGAGCAGTTCTTC.

The CDR3 region has the DNA TGTGCCAGCGGGAAAACAGGGAAAAATGAAAAACTGTTTTTT. This gives the protein CASGKTGKNEKLFF. The chain carries TRBV5-4 and TRBJ1-4; D might be TRBD1 (6 bases). The V end lost 7 bases, the J end lost 5 bases, and 15 bases lay between the germline ends. Germline CDR1 and CDR2: SGHNT and YYREEE (reference sequence). CDR3 length equals 14 residues.

This chain uses TRBV27 with TRBJ1-1; a possible D gene is TRBD1 (5 bases). The CDR3 length is 14 residues. The V end was cut by 3 bases, the J end by 3 bases, with 11 bases between. CDR1 is MNHEY and CDR2 is SMNVEV in the germline V gene (reference sequence). CDR3 amino acids: CASSFGGSHTEAFF. CDR3 in DNA: TGTGCCAGCAGTTTCGGGGGGTCTCACACTGAAGCTTTCTTT.

This chain links TRBV21-1 with TRBJ1-1; the DNA was not used to check the table's D call, TRBD1. TRBV21-1 is recorded as a pseudogene. The CDR3 spans 19 residues. CDR3 sequence reads: CASSDNKGQGASMNTEAFF. The CDR3 DNA sequence: TGTGCCAGCAGCGATAATAAAGGACAGGGGGCCTCAATGAACACTGAAGCTTTCTTT.

This clone showed up just once. This rearrangement joins TRBV4-2 to TRBJ2-7; D not certain. From germline, CDR1 is LGHNA and CDR2 YNFKEQ. CDR3 length: 13 amino acids. The V end lost 0 bases, the J end lost 5 bases, and 8 bases lay between the germline ends. As DNA, the CDR3 is TGTGCCAGCAGCCAAGATGTTAAGCACGAGCAGTACTTC. Translating it yields CASSQDVKHEQYF.